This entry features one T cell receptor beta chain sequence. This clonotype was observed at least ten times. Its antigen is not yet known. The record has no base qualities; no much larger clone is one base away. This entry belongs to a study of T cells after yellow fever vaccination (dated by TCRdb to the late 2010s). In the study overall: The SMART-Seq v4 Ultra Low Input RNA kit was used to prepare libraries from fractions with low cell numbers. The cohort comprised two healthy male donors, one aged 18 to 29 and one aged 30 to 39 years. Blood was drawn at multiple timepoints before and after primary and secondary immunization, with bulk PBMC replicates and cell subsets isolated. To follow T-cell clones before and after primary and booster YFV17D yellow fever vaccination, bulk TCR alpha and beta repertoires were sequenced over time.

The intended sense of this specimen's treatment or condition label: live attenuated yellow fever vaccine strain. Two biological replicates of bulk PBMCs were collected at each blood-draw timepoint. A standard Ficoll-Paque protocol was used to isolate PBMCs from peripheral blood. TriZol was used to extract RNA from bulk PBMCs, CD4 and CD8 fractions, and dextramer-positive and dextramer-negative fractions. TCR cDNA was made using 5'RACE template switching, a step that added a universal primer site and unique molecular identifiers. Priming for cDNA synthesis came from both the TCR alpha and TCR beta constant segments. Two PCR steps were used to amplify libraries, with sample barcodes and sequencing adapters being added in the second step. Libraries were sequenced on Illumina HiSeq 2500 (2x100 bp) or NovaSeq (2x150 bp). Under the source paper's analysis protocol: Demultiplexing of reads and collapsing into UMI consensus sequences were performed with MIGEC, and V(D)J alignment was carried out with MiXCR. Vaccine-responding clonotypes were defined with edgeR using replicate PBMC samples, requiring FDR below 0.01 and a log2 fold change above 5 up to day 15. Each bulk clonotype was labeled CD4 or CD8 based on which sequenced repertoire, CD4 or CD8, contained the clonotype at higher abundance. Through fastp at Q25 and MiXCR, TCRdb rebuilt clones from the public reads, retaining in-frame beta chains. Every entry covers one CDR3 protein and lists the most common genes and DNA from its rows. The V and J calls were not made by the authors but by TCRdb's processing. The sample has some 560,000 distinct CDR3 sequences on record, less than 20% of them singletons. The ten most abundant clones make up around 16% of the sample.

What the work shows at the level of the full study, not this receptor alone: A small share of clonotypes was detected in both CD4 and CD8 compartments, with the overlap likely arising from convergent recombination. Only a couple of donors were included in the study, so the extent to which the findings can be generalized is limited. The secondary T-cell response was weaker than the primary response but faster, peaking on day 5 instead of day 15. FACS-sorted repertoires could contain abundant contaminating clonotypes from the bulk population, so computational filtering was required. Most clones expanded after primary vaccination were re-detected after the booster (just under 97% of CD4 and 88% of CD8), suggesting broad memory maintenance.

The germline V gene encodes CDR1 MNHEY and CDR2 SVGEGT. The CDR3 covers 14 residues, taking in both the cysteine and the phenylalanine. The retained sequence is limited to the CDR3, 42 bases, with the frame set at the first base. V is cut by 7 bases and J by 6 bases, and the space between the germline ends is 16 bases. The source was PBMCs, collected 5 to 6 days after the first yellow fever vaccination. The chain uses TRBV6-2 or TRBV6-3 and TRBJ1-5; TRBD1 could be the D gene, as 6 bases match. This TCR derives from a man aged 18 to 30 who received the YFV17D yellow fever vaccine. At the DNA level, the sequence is TGTGCCAGCACCGACCCGGGACAAGGTCAGCCCCAGCATTTT. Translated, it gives CASTDPGQGQPQHF.